This T cell receptor beta chain comes out of a study of blood T cell repertoires in COVID-19 (TCRdb year 2020). Regarding the study in general: Samples covering the acute and convalescent phases of COVID-19 were provided by collaborators in the United States, Italy and Spain. Where available, HLA class I and class II types were obtained from metadata supplied by the sample provider rather than from assay-based typing. The samples were drawn from two sources: the first 160 participants of the ongoing ImmuneRACE study, and 1,000 to 1,500 subjects contributed by 6 global collaborators. The material from the prospective study consisted of cDNA or gDNA derived from T cells, B-cell-depleted T cells, or PBMCs. The dataset comprised deeply sampled blood TCRbeta repertoires from subjects exposed to, actively infected with, or recovered from COVID-19. Nearly every sample came with metadata listing a de-identified subject ID, COVID-19 status, age in years and sex. The repertoires were released in a freely available public database meant as a resource for research on the immune response to SARS-CoV-2.

Points on this clone: The target of this receptor is not known. Nothing much larger sits one base from this clone, and base qualities are not available.

The CDR3, cysteine through phenylalanine, is 14 amino acids long. The kept DNA is CDR3 alone, 42 bases in frame from the first base. The germline V gene (reference sequence) yields LGHDT for CDR1 and YNNKEL for CDR2. V and J lose 3 bases and 4 bases, and a span of 10 bases separates them. TCRbeta CDR3 regions were amplified from genomic DNA using the immunoSEQ Assay, a bias-controlled multiplex PCR. The authors' pipeline ran thus. The number of nucleated cells in each sample was estimated by amplification of reference gene primers within the assay. Sequence reads were collapsed and filtered to measure the absolute abundance of every unique TCRbeta CDR3 rearrangement. For each sample, productive Simpson clonality was calculated as the square root of Simpson's diversity index over productive rearrangements. As stored in TCRdb, this immuneACCESS dataset retains in-frame rearrangements with V and J assigned. A fraction of the clones does not appear; measured against another copy, unresolved V genes explain less than half of the discrepancy, and the remainder lacks a known reason. V and J calls plus clone size are reproduced from that table; the DNA served to infer D and trimming. Here the sample has about 220,000 clones; 88% occur a single time. The top ten constitute 2.6% of the sample.

In the prospective study, participants were roughly 18 to 89 years old, resided in fewer than 25 geographic areas of the United States, and were enrolled through a virtual design. Cohort assignment in the prospective study relied on participant-reported clinical history from a screening survey and a study questionnaire. Recovered participants in ImmuneRACE Cohort 3 were defined by two consecutive negative NP/OP PCR tests, clearance by a healthcare professional, or resolution of symptoms. In the prospective study, whole blood, serum and a nasopharyngeal or oropharyngeal swab were collected from each participant by mobile phlebotomists. Participants in the prospective study had the option to provide additional blood draws and questionnaires over an approximately 2-month period. Blood samples from the prospective study were shipped frozen or at room temperature prior to DNA extraction. The investigation overall reported the following: The quantity of clinical and demographic metadata differed by source and by participant and was supplied without curation.

This sequence originates from a woman aged 25 to 39 who had recovered from COVID-19. The V and J genes are TRBV3-1 (or the pseudogene TRBV3-2) and TRBJ1-5; TRBD1 could be the D gene, as 6 bases match. The sample consisted of PBMCs or T cells enriched from blood (not recorded which). The bases read TGTGCCAGCAGCCAGGGGGCTAGGAATCAGCCCCAGCATTTT. Its translation reads: CASSQGARNQPQHF.